This T cell receptor beta chain was recovered during a study of OX40 agonist ivuxolimab in advanced cancers. Study information: The patients received agonistic anti-OX40 (CD134) antibody ivuxolimab. A diagnosis of hepatocellular carcinoma, melanoma, renal cell or head and neck cancer was present in dose-escalation patients.

Whole-study results and caveats: Also present in some nonresponders was a low level of normalized T-cell clonal expansion. In the 0.1-3.0 mg/kg groups, partial responders showed among the lowest expansion.

TCRdb's table, derived via immunoSEQ multiplex PCR, lists solely in-frame clones and lacks some. The table shows roughly 99,000 clones, with 75% to 95% occurring only once. CDR1 SNHLY and CDR2 FYNNEI come from the germline V gene. Germline trimming cut 6 bases from V and 6 bases from J; bases unmatched to any gene: 15. CDR3 length: 16 amino acids. Comment on this clone: The antigen is unknown.

The chain has TRBV2 and TRBJ2-3, with 7 bases fitting TRBD2. The TCR sequence derives from an adult with an advanced solid tumor such as melanoma, head and neck, liver or kidney cancer. Sequencing was performed on CD4+ or CD8+ T cells sorted from blood, taken in a trial of the OX40 agonist ivuxolimab. The CDR3 spells CASSGRELAAGDTQYF. In DNA form, the CDR3 reads TGTGCCAGCAGCGGCAGAGAGCTAGCGGCCGGGGATACGCAGTATTTT.